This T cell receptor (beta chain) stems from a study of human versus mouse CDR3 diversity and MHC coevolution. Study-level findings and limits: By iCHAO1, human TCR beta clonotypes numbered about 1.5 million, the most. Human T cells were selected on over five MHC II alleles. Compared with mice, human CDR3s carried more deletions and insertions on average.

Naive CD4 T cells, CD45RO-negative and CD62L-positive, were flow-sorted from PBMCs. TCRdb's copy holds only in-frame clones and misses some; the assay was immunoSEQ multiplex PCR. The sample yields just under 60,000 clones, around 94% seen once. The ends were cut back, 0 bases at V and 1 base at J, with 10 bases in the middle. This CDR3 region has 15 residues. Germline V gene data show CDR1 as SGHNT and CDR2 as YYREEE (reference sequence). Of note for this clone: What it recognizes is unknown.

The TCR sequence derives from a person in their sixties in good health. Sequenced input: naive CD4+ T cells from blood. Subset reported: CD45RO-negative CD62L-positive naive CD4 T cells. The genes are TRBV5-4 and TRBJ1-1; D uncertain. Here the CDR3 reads CASSLAQKQNTEAFF. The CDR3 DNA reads TGTGCCAGCAGCTTGGCTCAAAAGCAGAACACTGAAGCTTTCTTT.